What follows is one T cell receptor beta chain and its context. Its antigen is not yet known. Relative to the germline gene, one junction end is altered; a read error may explain this. The sample comes from a study of T cells in Graves' hyperthyroidism and ophthalmopathy (dated by TCRdb to about 2019). Describing the broader study: Peripheral blood samples were taken at the time of initial diagnosis, prior to any treatment. To identify distinguishing TCR V-J signatures, a discovery cohort of about 100 patients was used, comprising 43 with Graves' ophthalmopathy and 57 with stable Graves' hyperthyroidism. Prospective prediction of ophthalmopathy was tested in an independent validation cohort of 18 to 20 hyperthyroidism patients and 15 to 17 patients who later progressed to ophthalmopathy. For training and testing, the roughly 100 patients in the discovery cohort were randomly divided in a 7:3 ratio. The study also compared thyroid tissue and blood T-cell repertoires from a handful of Graves' hyperthyroidism patients. Once sampling was done, hyperthyroidism patients were given methimazole at a starting dose of 30 mg daily, whereas ophthalmopathy patients were given high-dose intravenous methylprednisolone. According to the paper, TCR Vbeta CDR3 sequencing was carried out on around 140 peripheral blood samples, which came from fewer than 50 ophthalmopathy, fewer than 80 hyperthyroidism and 17 progressor patients. Points the paper makes about the study in general: Most expanded thyroid clonotypes (frequency above 0.001) were also found in blood, which suggests that blood repertoires may mirror thyroid immune responses. Sample size was not statistically predetermined, and blinding of investigators to group allocation was not performed. A 13 V-J signature model separated ophthalmopathy from stable hyperthyroidism, with about 88% sensitivity and about 81% specificity in cross-validation and 80%/75% in testing. In validation, progression to ophthalmopathy was predicted by the model with approximately 67% sensitivity and just over 72% specificity, a median of roughly 6.4 months before onset.

The TCR beta CDR3 regions were amplified from the RNA transcripts. The TCR CDR3 was subjected to a first round of RT-PCR using the HTBI primer set and the Qiagen OneStep RT-PCR kit. Libraries were constructed in a second round of multiplex PCR, after which size selection and purification were performed. Sequencing of the libraries was done on an Illumina HiSeq2000 using paired-end 100 bp reads. Concerning the study's data processing: SOAPnuke was used to process the raw data, removing reads that contained adapters or uncalled bases, had a mean Phred below 15, or lacked an exact match to the constant primer or identifier. High-quality paired reads were merged with COPE v1.2.5, and unique nucleotide sequences were defined as clonotypes. MiTCR v1.1 was used to align clonotypes to the IMGT TRBV, TRBD and TRBJ reference segments. The analysis was restricted to V-J combinations with a frequency above 0.0001, which together covered about 99% of the repertoires. The TCS score was defined as the ratio of F50 (clonal expansion) to E x V (chaos), calculated using BLOSUM62-based TCRdist between CDR3 peptides within each V-J. Welch's t-statistics and random forest reduced around 520 V-J features to 13, which were used in a naive Bayes classifier (R e1071). In TCRdb, the public reads were trimmed at Q25 with fastp and aligned with MiXCR, with productive beta chains retained. CDR3 protein duplicates are merged, each entry listing the most common genes and DNA. V and J calls and clone size were set by TCRdb, not the authors. Across this sample there are a few hundred thousand distinct CDR3 sequences, with around 13% seen only once. The ten biggest clones cover around 14% of the sample.

Graves' hyperthyroidism was defined as stable when no progression to ophthalmopathy occurred over 18 months of follow-up. Hyperthyroidism patients were aged 18 to 65 years and newly diagnosed, with disease duration of less than 2 months. The study excluded patients with uncontrolled infections, other autoimmune diseases, pregnancy or lactation. Clinical symptoms, serum thyroxine and TRAb, thyroid ultrasound, and orbital computed tomography formed the basis for the diagnoses. Ficoll-Paque density gradient centrifugation was used to isolate PBMCs from around 9.1 ml of fresh peripheral blood. Trizol reagent was used to extract total RNA, and RNA quality was then checked on an Agilent 2100 Bioanalyzer. The TCR originated in a woman between 40 and 50 years old with Graves' hyperthyroidism. The sample taken for sequencing was blood.

The DNA sequence reads TGTGTCAGCAGTTTTAGAGGGGGCGCTCTTGGCTACACCTTC. Its amino acids are CVSSFRGGALGYTF. The chain couples TRBV28 to TRBJ1-2; 7 middle bases align to TRBD1. For CDR1 and CDR2, the germline V gene lists MDHEN and SYDVKM. Counted from cysteine to phenylalanine, this CDR3 has 14 amino acids. Solely the CDR3 DNA is kept, with 42 bases framed from the first base.